This T cell receptor beta chain was sequenced in a study of T cell responses to AZD1222 COVID-19 vaccine. Study-level results: Spike-specific TCR breadth and depth were elevated following two AZD1222 doses. Mostly white British, mostly female donors; authors suggested clonal diversity may be underestimated.

Profiling relied on immunoSEQ multiplex PCR, and the TCRdb table lists in-frame clones only, not all of them. The repertoire includes some 130,000 clones, roughly nine tenths of them detected once, and 8% to 10% sits in the top ten. J lost 6 bases, V lost 6 bases, and 7 bases had no gene match. CDR3 size: 14 residues. Germline V gene data show CDR1 as MNHEY and CDR2 as SVGAGI. Points on this clone: Its antigen is not known.

This rearrangement joins TRBV6-5 to TRBJ1-1; 10 nucleotides line up with TRBD1. The sequence was collected from an adult who received the AZD1222 COVID-19 vaccine. Sequencing was performed on peripheral blood, taken 28 days after the second AZD1222 dose. CDR3 in DNA: TGTGCCAGCAGCCGGACAGGGGGGCAGGCTGAAGCTTTCTTT. This encodes CASSRTGGQAEAFF.